This TCR beta chain was profiled in a study of blood T cell repertoires in COVID-19. Across the study: Sample material is recorded as cDNA or gDNA derived from T cells, B-cell-depleted T cells, or PBMCs.

In the authors' workflow: Estimation of nucleated cell counts relied on the amplification of reference gene primers. Method: immunoSEQ multiplex PCR; TCRdb's copy keeps in-frame clones and lacks some. V and J calls and clone size come straight from that table; D and trimming were deduced from the DNA. The sample yields fewer than 200,000 clones, roughly 81% seen once. Germline CDR1 and CDR2: MNHEY and SVGAGI. The CDR3 totals 15 residues. V lost 6 bases and J lost 2, with 14 bases in between. The table lists this clone with a count of one. The TCR was taken from a man in his forties who had recovered from COVID-19. The sequenced sample consisted of peripheral blood. The chain recombines TRBV6-5 with TRBJ2-1; TRBD2 might be the D (7 bases). The CDR3 spells CASRRGGEAYNEQFF. In DNA, the CDR3 is TGTGCCAGCAGGAGGGGGGGGGAGGCCTACAATGAGCAGTTCTTC.